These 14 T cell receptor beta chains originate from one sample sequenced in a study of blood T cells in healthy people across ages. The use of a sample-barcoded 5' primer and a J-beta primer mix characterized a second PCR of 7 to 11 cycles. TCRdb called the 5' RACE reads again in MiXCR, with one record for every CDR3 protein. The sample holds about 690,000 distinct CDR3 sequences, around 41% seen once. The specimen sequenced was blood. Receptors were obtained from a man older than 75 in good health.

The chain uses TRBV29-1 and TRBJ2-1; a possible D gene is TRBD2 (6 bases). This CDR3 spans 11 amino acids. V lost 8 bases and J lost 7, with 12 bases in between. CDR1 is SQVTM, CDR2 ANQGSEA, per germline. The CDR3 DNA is TGCAGCATGGGGGGTGGGAATGAGCAGTTCTTC. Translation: CSMGGGNEQFF.

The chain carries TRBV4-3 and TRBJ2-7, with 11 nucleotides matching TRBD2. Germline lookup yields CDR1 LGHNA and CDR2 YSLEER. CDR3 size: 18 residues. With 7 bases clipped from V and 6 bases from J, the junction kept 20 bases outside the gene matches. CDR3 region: CASNHRNRGLAGGREQYF. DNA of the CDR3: TGCGCCAGCAACCACCGAAACAGAGGGCTAGCGGGAGGTCGCGAGCAGTACTTC.

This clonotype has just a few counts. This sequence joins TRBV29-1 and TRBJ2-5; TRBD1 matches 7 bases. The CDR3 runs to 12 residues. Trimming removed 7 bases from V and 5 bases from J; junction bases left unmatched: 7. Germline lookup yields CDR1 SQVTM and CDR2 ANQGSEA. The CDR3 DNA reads TGCAGCGCAAAACAGGGGCGGGAGACCCAGTACTTC. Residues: CSAKQGRETQYF.

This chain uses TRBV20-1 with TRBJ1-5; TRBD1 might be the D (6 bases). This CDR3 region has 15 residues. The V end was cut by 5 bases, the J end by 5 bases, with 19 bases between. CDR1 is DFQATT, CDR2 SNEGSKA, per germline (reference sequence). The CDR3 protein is CSAQKEGVPHQPQHF. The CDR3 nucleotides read TGCAGTGCTCAGAAGGAGGGGGTCCCTCATCAGCCCCAGCATTTT.

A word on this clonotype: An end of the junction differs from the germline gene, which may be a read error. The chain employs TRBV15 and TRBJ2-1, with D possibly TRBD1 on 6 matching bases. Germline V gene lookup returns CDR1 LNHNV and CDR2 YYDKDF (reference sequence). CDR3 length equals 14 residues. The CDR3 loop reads CATGRDRGSEEQFF. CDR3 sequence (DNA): TGTGCCACCGGCAGAGATAGGGGGAGTGAGGAGCAGTTCTTC.

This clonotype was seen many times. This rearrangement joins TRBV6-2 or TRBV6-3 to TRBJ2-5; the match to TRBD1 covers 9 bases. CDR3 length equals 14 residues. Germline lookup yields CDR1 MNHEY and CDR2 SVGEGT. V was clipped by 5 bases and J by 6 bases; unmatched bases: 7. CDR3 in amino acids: CASSHRDRVKTQYF. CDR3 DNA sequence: TGTGCCAGCAGTCACCGGGACAGGGTAAAGACCCAGTACTTC.

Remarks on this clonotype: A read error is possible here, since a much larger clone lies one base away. CDR3 in amino acids: CASSLPGNQETQFF. The CDR3 DNA reads as TGTGCCAGCAGTCTACCGGGTAACCAAGAGACCCAGTTCTTC. The chain has TRBV9 and TRBJ2-5; D is unresolved. The J call is uncertain, as TRBJ2-1 better fits the DNA end. The CDR3 is 14 amino acids. Per germline, CDR1 SGDLS and CDR2 YYNGEE.

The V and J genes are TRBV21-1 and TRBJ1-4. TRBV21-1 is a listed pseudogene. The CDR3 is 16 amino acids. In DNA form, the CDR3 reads TGTGCCAGCAGCAATTCGGGAGCCTCTGTGTGGGAAAAACTGTTTTTT. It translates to CASSNSGASVWEKLFF.

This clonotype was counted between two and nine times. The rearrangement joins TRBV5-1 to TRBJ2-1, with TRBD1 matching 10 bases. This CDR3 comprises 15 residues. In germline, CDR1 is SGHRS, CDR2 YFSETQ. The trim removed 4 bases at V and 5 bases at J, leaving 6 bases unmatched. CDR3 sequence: CASSQTGQGNNEQFF. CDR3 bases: TGCGCCAGCAGCCAAACGGGACAGGGGAACAATGAGCAGTTCTTC.

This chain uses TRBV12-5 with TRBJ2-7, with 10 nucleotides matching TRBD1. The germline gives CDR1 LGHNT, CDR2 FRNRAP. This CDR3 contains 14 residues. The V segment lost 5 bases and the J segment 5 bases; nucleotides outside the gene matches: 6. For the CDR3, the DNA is TGTGCTAGTGGTCCGGGACAGGGGATGCACGAGCAGTACTTC. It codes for CASGPGQGMHEQYF.

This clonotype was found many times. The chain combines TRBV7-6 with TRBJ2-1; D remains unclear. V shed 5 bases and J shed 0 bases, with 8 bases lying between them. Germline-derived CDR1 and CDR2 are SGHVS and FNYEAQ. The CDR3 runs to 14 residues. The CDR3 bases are TGTGCCAGCAGCCCCCTTAGCTCCTACAATGAGCAGTTCTTC. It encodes CASSPLSSYNEQFF. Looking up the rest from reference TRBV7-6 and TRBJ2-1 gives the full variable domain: GAGVSQSPRYKVTKRGQDVALRCDPISGHVSLYWYRQALGQGPEFLTYFNYEAQQDKSGLPNDRFSAERPEGSISTLTIQRTEQRDSAMYRCASSPLSSYNEQFFGPGTRLTVL.

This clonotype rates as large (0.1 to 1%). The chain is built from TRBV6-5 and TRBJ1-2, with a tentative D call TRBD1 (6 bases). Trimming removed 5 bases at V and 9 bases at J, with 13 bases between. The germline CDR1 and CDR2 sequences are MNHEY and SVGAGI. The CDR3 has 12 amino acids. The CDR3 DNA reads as TGTGCCAGCAGTACGACAGGTTTTAGCTACACCTTC. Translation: CASSTTGFSYTF.

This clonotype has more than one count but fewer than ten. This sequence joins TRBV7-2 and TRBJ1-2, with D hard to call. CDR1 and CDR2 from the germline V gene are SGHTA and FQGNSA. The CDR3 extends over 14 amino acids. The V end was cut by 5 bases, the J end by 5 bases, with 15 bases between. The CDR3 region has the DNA TGTGCCAGCAGCAGACTCTCTATGGCTTATGGCTACACCTTC. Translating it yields CASSRLSMAYGYTF. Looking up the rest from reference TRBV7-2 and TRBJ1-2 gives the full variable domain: GAGVSQSPSNKVTEKGKDVELRCDPISGHTALYWYRQSLGQGLEFLIYFQGNSAPDKSGLPSDRFSAERTGGSVSTLTIQRTQQEDSAVYLCASSRLSMAYGYTFGSGTRLTVV.

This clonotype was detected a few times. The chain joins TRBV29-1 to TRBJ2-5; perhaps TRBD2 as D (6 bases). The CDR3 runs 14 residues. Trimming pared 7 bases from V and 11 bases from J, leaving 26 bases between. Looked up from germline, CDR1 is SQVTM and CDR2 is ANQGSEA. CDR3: CSARREVGVFEQYF. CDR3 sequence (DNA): TGCAGCGCTCGAAGGGAGGTGGGGGTATTTGAGCAGTACTTC.